This T cell receptor beta chain was identified in a study of T cell repertoires in cytomegalovirus infection. Study-level information: CMV infection plus the matching HLA type was flagged by public TCR beta signatures. Study conclusions and caveats: Dominating the ex vivo response were TCR beta clonotypes that were CMV-specific and HLA-C-restricted.

Notes on this clonotype: Its antigen remains unidentified.

TCRdb redid the calling of the reads with MiXCR, one entry per CDR3 protein. Among approximately 1,000,000 distinct CDR3 sequences, approximately 33% were seen once, and the ten largest hold roughly 12%. The sample here was cultured CD8+ T cells from PBMCs, taken from culture after CMV antigen stimulation. The clonotype comes from a human donor in good health (CMV status not recorded). Some clones in this sample may be carry-over from other donors' samples.

The CDR3 spells CASSAGLMAYEQYF. In DNA, the CDR3 is TGTGCCAGTAGTGCAGGACTCATGGCCTACGAGCAGTACTTC. The chain recombines TRBV19 with TRBJ2-7; TRBD2 is a possible D gene (5 bases). CDR3 length equals 14 residues. Germline CDR1 reads LNHDA; CDR2 reads SQIVND (reference sequence). V was clipped by 5 bases and J by 2 bases, with 13 bases between them.